This T cell receptor beta chain was found in a study of blood T cell repertoires in COVID-19. Only in-frame clones appear in the TCRdb table, and some are missing; sequencing was by immunoSEQ multiplex PCR. The data contain about 200,000 clones, about 85% of them singletons. The CDR3 spans 14 residues. The trim removed 4 bases at V and 1 base at J, leaving 4 bases unmatched. The germline V gene has CDR1 SGHKS and CDR2 YYEKEE (reference sequence). The rearrangement links TRBV5-5 to TRBJ1-2, with TRBD1 matching 7 bases. This receptor was taken from a woman of 80 years or more with acute or convalescent COVID-19. The sequencing input was peripheral blood. DNA of the CDR3: TGTGCCAGCAGCCCTGGGACAGTTAACTATGGCTACACCTTC. Amino acid sequence: CASSPGTVNYGYTF.